Listed here are 28 T cell receptor beta chains from one sample, sequenced in a study of cytomegalovirus exposure and HLA in healthy donors. 13 Jbeta primers and 60 Vbeta primers were used for the PCR. Clones were read by immunoSEQ multiplex PCR, and TCRdb kept only the in-frame ones, dropping some. This table lists approximately 210,000 clones. The sequenced sample was PBMCs. The receptors stem from a woman under 40 in good health and CMV-seropositive.

The chain uses TRBV10-1 and TRBJ2-1; the match to TRBD1 covers 12 bases. Trimming at V came to 5 bases and at J to 6 bases, leaving 8 bases not matched to a gene. Germline V lookup: CDR1 WNHNN, CDR2 SYGVQD (reference sequence). The CDR3 covers 16 residues. CDR3 in amino acids: CASSHTGTGGFNEQFF. Written as DNA, the CDR3 is TGCGCCAGCAGTCACACCGGGACAGGGGGCTTCAATGAGCAGTTCTTC.

The rearrangement joins TRBV9 to TRBJ2-7, with 7 positions matching TRBD1. This CDR3 has 16 residues. V was clipped by 4 bases and J by 2 bases; unmatched bases: 12. The germline V gene has CDR1 SGDLS and CDR2 YYNGEE. The CDR3 nucleotides are TGTGCCAGCAGCATAAACGCCCGGGACAGTCCCTACGAGCAGTACTTC. Translation gives CASSINARDSPYEQYF.

The V and J genes are TRBV9 and TRBJ1-2; D perhaps matches TRBD1 (6 bases). This CDR3 comprises 14 residues. Germline V lookup: CDR1 SGDLS, CDR2 YYNGEE. V lost 3 bases and J lost 4, with 13 bases in between. The CDR3 loop reads CASSGPGTFYGYTF. Here the CDR3 DNA reads TGTGCCAGCAGCGGGCCCGGGACATTCTATGGCTACACCTTC.

The chain carries TRBV28 and TRBJ2-5; possibly TRBD1 for D (5 bases). The CDR3 runs to 16 residues. Trimming took 1 base from V and 2 from J, leaving 14 bases between them. In germline, CDR1 is MDHEN, CDR2 SYDVKM. The CDR3, as DNA: TGTGCCAGCAGTTTATTGGGGCCGTCCGCTCAAGAGACCCAGTACTTC. Its translation is CASSLLGPSAQETQYF.

This chain joins TRBV5-1 and TRBJ1-3, with 7 bases that match TRBD1. The germline V gene encodes CDR1 SGHRS and CDR2 YFSETQ. J gave up 0 bases and V 4 bases, and 13 bases lay outside the gene matches. The CDR3 length is 18 residues. Here the CDR3 DNA reads TGCGCCAGCAGCCCCGCTCCGATTGGACAGGCCTCTGGAAACACCATATATTTT. It yields the protein CASSPAPIGQASGNTIYF. The variable domain in full, with the rest retrieved from reference TRBV5-1 and TRBJ1-3, is KAGVTQTPRYLIKTRGQQVTLSCSPISGHRSVSWYQQTPGQGLQFLFEYFSETQRNKGNFPGRFSGRQFSNSRSEMNVSTLELGDSALYLCASSPAPIGQASGNTIYFGEGSWLTVV.

The chain is built from TRBV14 and TRBJ2-7, with 7 bases identical to TRBD2. The length of the CDR3 is 14 residues. Trimming at V came to 4 bases and at J to 4 bases, leaving 7 bases not matched to a gene. Per the germline V gene, CDR1 is SGHDN and CDR2 is FVKESK. DNA for the CDR3: TGTGCCAGCAGCCCTAGCGGTCAGAATTACGAGCAGTACTTC. This codes for CASSPSGQNYEQYF.

V gene TRBV30 combines with J gene TRBJ1-3; D might be TRBD1 (5 bases). CDR3 size: 17 residues. Trimming shortened V by 5 bases and J by 1 base, and 21 bases separated the two germline ends. Germline V lookup: CDR1 GTSNPN, CDR2 SVGIG (reference sequence). CDR3 loop: CAWGLQVRTDSGNTIYF. The CDR3 DNA sequence: TGTGCCTGGGGATTACAGGTCCGGACGGATTCTGGAAACACCATATATTTT.

V gene TRBV4-2 combines with J gene TRBJ1-6, with 7 bases matching TRBD1. Germline V gene sequence: CDR1 LGHNA, CDR2 YNFKEQ. This CDR3 region has 16 residues. With V trimmed by 0 bases and J by 7 bases, 6 bases remained unmatched. Here the CDR3 DNA reads TGTGCCAGCAGCCAAGAGCAAAAAGGGGGCAATTCACCCCTCCACTTT. It specifies CASSQEQKGGNSPLHF.

V usage is TRBV7-9 and J usage is TRBJ2-1; 7 bases fit TRBD2. The CDR3 consists of 12 residues. After removal of 4 bases from V and 6 bases from J, the junction contained 0 bases not matched to a gene. The germline V gene has CDR1 SEHNR and CDR2 FQNEAQ (reference sequence). The CDR3 protein is CASSWTSNEQFF. The CDR3 DNA reads as TGTGCCAGCAGCTGGACTAGCAATGAGCAGTTCTTC.

This chain joins TRBV7-2 and TRBJ2-5, with 7 bases lining up with TRBD1. Per germline, CDR1 SGHTA and CDR2 FQGNSA. This CDR3 region has 15 residues. Losses at the gene ends were 5 bases for V and 5 bases for J; bases not matched to a gene: 11. This CDR3 is CASSPGYRGYETQYF. The CDR3 bases are TGTGCCAGCAGCCCCGGTTACAGGGGATACGAGACCCAGTACTTC.

V and J are TRBV25-1 and TRBJ2-5; D remains unclear. This CDR3 contains 14 residues. Trimming pared 4 bases from V and 5 bases from J, leaving 14 bases between. CDR1 and CDR2 (germline): MGHDK, SYGVNS. CDR3 DNA sequence: TGTGCCAGCAGTGCGAGGTATACTGGGGAGACCCAGTACTTC. Its translation is CASSARYTGETQYF. Complete variable domain (other parts from reference TRBV25-1 and TRBJ2-5): EADIYQTPRYLVIGTGKKITLECSQTMGHDKMYWYQQDPGMELHLIHYSYGVNSTEKGDLSSESTVSRIRTEHFPLTLESARPSHTSQYLCASSARYTGETQYFGPGTRLLVL.

The chain uses TRBV5-4 and TRBJ1-1; no reliable D call. The V gene's germline CDR1 is SGHNT and CDR2 YYREEE (reference sequence). The V and J ends lost 0 bases and 1 base respectively, with 7 bases between them. This CDR3 is built from 14 residues. In DNA, the CDR3 is TGTGCCAGCAGCTTGGCCGGCGGGAACACTGAAGCTTTCTTT. Translated, it gives CASSLAGGNTEAFF.

The rearrangement uses TRBV19 and TRBJ1-2, with TRBD1 as a possible D gene (5 bases). In germline, CDR1 is LNHDA, CDR2 SQIVND (reference sequence). The CDR3 has 15 residues. V was trimmed by 5 bases and J by 4 bases, leaving 17 bases between them. Here the CDR3 DNA reads TGTGCCAGTAGTCCCGGAGGGGCCTCCCCCTATGGCTACACCTTC. Translated, it gives CASSPGGASPYGYTF.

V usage is TRBV2 and J usage is TRBJ1-3, with TRBD1 identical over 7 bases. Germline-derived CDR1 and CDR2 are SNHLY and FYNNEI. V lost 8 bases and J lost 0; bases outside the gene matches: 7. The CDR3 sequence is 15 residues long. This CDR3 reads CASSGQLISGNTIYF. CDR3 sequence (DNA): TGTGCCAGCTCGGGACAGCTTATCTCTGGAAACACCATATATTTT.

V and J are TRBV5-1 and TRBJ2-5, with TRBD1 matching 8 bases. Trimming at V came to 0 bases and at J to 1 base, leaving 2 bases not matched to a gene. This CDR3 spans 15 amino acids. CDR1 and CDR2 from the germline V gene are SGHRS and YFSETQ. The CDR3 sequence is CASSLGTGLQETQYF. The CDR3 region has the DNA TGCGCCAGCAGCTTGGGGACAGGGCTCCAAGAGACCCAGTACTTC.

The V gene is TRBV5-1, the J gene TRBJ1-1; TRBD1 matches at 7 bases. Trimming at V came to 4 bases and at J to 8 bases, leaving 5 bases not matched to a gene. Germline CDR1 SGHRS, CDR2 YFSETQ. This CDR3 comprises 12 residues. CDR3: CASSPPDREAFF. The CDR3 region has the DNA TGCGCCAGCAGCCCCCCGGACAGGGAAGCTTTCTTT. Complete variable domain (other parts from reference TRBV5-1 and TRBJ1-1): KAGVTQTPRYLIKTRGQQVTLSCSPISGHRSVSWYQQTPGQGLQFLFEYFSETQRNKGNFPGRFSGRQFSNSRSEMNVSTLELGDSALYLCASSPPDREAFFGQGTRLTVV.

The chain joins TRBV9 to TRBJ2-1; 9 bases match TRBD2. CDR3 length: 18 amino acids. Per germline, CDR1 SGDLS and CDR2 YYNGEE. Trimming cost V 2 bases and J 2 bases; bases outside gene matches: 11. The CDR3 coding sequence is TGTGCCAGCAGCGTGACTTTGGGCGGGGGGGATCCCTACAATGAGCAGTTCTTC. Translation gives CASSVTLGGGDPYNEQFF.

The chain is built from TRBV10-3 and TRBJ2-5; D call uncertain. This CDR3 has 12 residues. CDR1 and CDR2 from the germline V gene are ENHRY and SYGVKD. The V end was cut by 2 bases, the J end by 11 bases, with 12 bases between. For the CDR3, the DNA is TGTGCCATCAGTGAGATTACTCCTGAGCAGTACTTC. Its translation is CAISEITPEQYF.

This chain uses TRBV7-2 with TRBJ2-1; D may be TRBD1 (6 bases). V lost 6 bases, J lost 9 bases, and 12 bases lay in between. The CDR3 contains 12 residues. CDR1 is SGHTA, CDR2 FQGNSA, per germline. This CDR3 reads CASSLQGGEQFF. The CDR3 region has the DNA TGTGCCAGCAGTTTACAGGGCGGTGAGCAGTTCTTC.

The chain has TRBV6-4 and TRBJ2-1; TRBD2 aligns across 11 bases. With 4 bases clipped from V and 10 bases from J, the junction kept 9 bases outside the gene matches. This CDR3 contains 15 residues. Germline-derived CDR1 and CDR2 are MRHNA and SNTAGT. The CDR3 bases are TGTGCCAGCAGTGCCCTGAGTAGCGGGAGGGAGGAGCAGTTCTTC. It translates to CASSALSSGREEQFF.

CDR3 region: CASSSDAGGVETSFSEQFF. CDR3 nucleotides: TGTGCCAGCAGCTCCGACGCAGGGGGCGTTGAGACTAGTTTTAGTGAGCAGTTCTTC. The chain recombines TRBV11-2 with TRBJ2-1; 8 nucleotides align to TRBD1. Germline-derived CDR1 and CDR2 are SGHAT and FQNNGV. With 4 bases clipped from V and 9 bases from J, the junction kept 23 bases outside the gene matches. The CDR3 is 19 residues long.

V is TRBV28 and J is TRBJ2-5; 7 bases line up with TRBD1. The trim removed 5 bases at V and 2 bases at J, leaving 5 bases unmatched. Per the germline V gene, CDR1 is MDHEN and CDR2 is SYDVKM. The CDR3 length is 14 residues. The CDR3 sequence is CASSQQGHQETQYF. CDR3 nucleotide sequence: TGTGCCAGCAGTCAACAGGGGCATCAAGAGACCCAGTACTTC.

The chain recombines TRBV30 with TRBJ2-1, with 9 bases aligning to TRBD2. V lost 3 bases to trimming and J lost 9 bases; unmatched junction nucleotides: 12. The CDR3 spans 15 residues. Per the germline V gene, CDR1 is GTSNPN and CDR2 is SVGIG (reference sequence). CDR3: CAWSPAGGFLAEQFF. The CDR3 DNA reads as TGTGCCTGGAGCCCGGCGGGGGGGTTCCTTGCTGAGCAGTTCTTC.

J is TRBJ1-2 and V is TRBV28; the D gene is possibly TRBD1 (6 bases). CDR3 length: 13 residues. Trimming removed 6 bases from V and 3 bases from J, with 11 bases in between. Germline-derived CDR1 and CDR2 are MDHEN and SYDVKM. The CDR3 is CASRPTGYYGYTF. As DNA, the CDR3 is TGTGCCAGCAGACCCACAGGGTACTATGGCTACACCTTC.

The rearrangement links TRBV5-1 to TRBJ2-6; 10 nucleotides align to TRBD1. This CDR3 comprises 18 residues. The germline V gene has CDR1 SGHRS and CDR2 YFSETQ. Trimming removed 4 bases from V and 4 bases from J; junction bases left unmatched: 11. The chain's CDR3 is CASSPRTGGLGGANVLTF. CDR3 bases: TGCGCCAGCAGCCCCCGGACAGGGGGATTGGGCGGGGCCAACGTCCTGACTTTC.

This chain joins TRBV5-1 and TRBJ2-3; 7 positions agree with TRBD2. Trimming at V came to 1 base and at J to 3 bases, leaving 20 bases not matched to a gene. The germline CDR1 and CDR2 sequences are SGHRS and YFSETQ. The CDR3 sequence is 20 residues long. The CDR3 DNA reads TGCGCCAGCAGCTTGAAGCGAGGGCCCTCCCCAGCGGGACGAACAGATACGCAGTATTTT. It is translated as CASSLKRGPSPAGRTDTQYF.

V is TRBV5-1 and J is TRBJ2-2; the D gene is possibly TRBD1 (5 bases). The CDR3 spans 15 residues. V lost 0 bases, J lost 5 bases, and 11 bases lay in between. The germline gives CDR1 SGHRS, CDR2 YFSETQ. As DNA, the CDR3 is TGCGCCAGCAGCTTGGTGCAGGGTGGGACCGGGGAGCTGTTTTTT. The encoded protein is CASSLVQGGTGELFF.

The chain uses TRBV7-9 and TRBJ2-5; 11 positions match TRBD2. The CDR3 contains 16 residues. CDR1 and CDR2 from the germline V gene are SEHNR and FQNEAQ (reference sequence). J gave up 3 bases and V 1 base, and 4 bases lay outside the gene matches. CDR3 in amino acids: CASSLVGLADKETQYF. CDR3 sequence (DNA): TGTGCCAGCAGCTTAGTGGGACTAGCGGATAAAGAGACCCAGTACTTC. Combining the CDR3 with reference TRBV7-9 and TRBJ2-5 gives the whole variable domain DTGVSQNPRHKITKRGQNVTFRCDPISEHNRLYWYRQTLGQGPEFLTYFQNEAQLEKSRLLSDRFSAERPKGSFSTLEIQRTEQGDSAMYLCASSLVGLADKETQYFGPGTRLLVL.